The 23 T cell receptor beta chains presented below share a single source sample, sequenced in a study of cytomegalovirus exposure and HLA in healthy donors (dated by TCRdb to the late 2010s). The library was prepared using the immunoSEQ multiplex PCR assay. The multiplex PCR relied on a mix of 60 forward primers for TCR Vbeta segments and 13 reverse primers for TCR Jbeta segments. The table was pulled from immuneACCESS by TCRdb, which kept in-frame rearrangements only. Such tables lose some clones; where checked, under half of the loss comes from unresolved V genes, and the rest has no known cause. A total of some 140,000 clones appear in this sample, roughly three quarters of them only once. Roughly 3.1% of the sample is in the top ten clones. The sequenced material came from PBMCs. Receptors were obtained from a man aged 30 to 45 in good health and CMV-seronegative.

V gene TRBV6-5 combines with J gene TRBJ2-1; D gene unclear. This CDR3 has 11 amino acids. Per the germline V gene, CDR1 is MNHEY and CDR2 is SVGAGI. Trimming pared 7 bases from V and 4 bases from J, leaving 5 bases between. CDR3 in amino acids: CASTNYNEQFF. The CDR3 DNA follows: TGTGCCAGCACAAATTACAATGAGCAGTTCTTC.

The chain couples TRBV9 to TRBJ2-7; 7 positions agree with TRBD1. The CDR3 is 13 residues long. With V trimmed by 5 bases and J by 1 base, 3 bases remained unmatched. The germline CDR1 and CDR2 sequences are SGDLS and YYNGEE. CDR3 protein: CASSRDSSYEQYF. For the CDR3, the DNA is TGTGCCAGCAGTAGGGACAGTTCCTACGAGCAGTACTTC. The full variable domain, its missing parts supplied by reference TRBV9 and TRBJ2-7, is DSGVTQTPKHLITATGQRVTLRCSPRSGDLSVYWYQQSLDQGLQFLIQYYNGEERAKGNILERFSAQQFPDLHSELNLSSLELGDSALYFCASSRDSSYEQYFGPGTRLTVT.

The rearrangement joins TRBV4-3 to TRBJ1-1, with 7 nucleotides matching TRBD1. Germline V CDR1 and CDR2: LGHNA, YSLEER. J was trimmed by 1 base and V by 4 bases; bases with no gene match: 6. The CDR3 sequence is 15 residues long. CDR3 amino acids: CASSPLGTANTEAFF. The CDR3 DNA is TGCGCCAGCAGCCCGCTAGGGACAGCGAACACTGAAGCTTTCTTT.

V is TRBV11-2 and J is TRBJ2-7; 7 nucleotides line up with TRBD1. Germline values: CDR1 SGHAT, CDR2 FQNNGV. V dropped 5 bases and J dropped 4; count of bases not matched to a gene: 11. The CDR3 runs to 15 residues. CDR3 loop: CASSQRGQRPYEQYF. The DNA of the CDR3 is TGTGCCAGCAGCCAGAGGGGACAGAGACCATACGAGCAGTACTTC. Drawing the rest from reference TRBV11-2 and TRBJ2-7, the complete variable domain is EAGVAQSPRYKIIEKRQSVAFWCNPISGHATLYWYQQILGQGPKLLIQFQNNGVVDDSQLPKDRFSAERLKGVDSTLKIQPAKLEDSAVYLCASSQRGQRPYEQYFGPGTRLTVT.

The table lists this clone with a count of one. The chain uses TRBV19 and TRBJ1-2; no definite D call. The CDR3 is 11 residues long. The germline CDR1 and CDR2 sequences are LNHDA and SQIVND (reference sequence). Trimming removed 10 bases at V and 5 bases at J, with 11 bases between. CDR3 nucleotide sequence: TGTGCCACCGATTTCGGTTATGGCTACACCTTC. It encodes CATDFGYGYTF.

The chain uses TRBV7-9 and TRBJ1-1; no clear D gene. The germline CDR1 and CDR2 sequences are SEHNR and FQNEAQ (reference sequence). V lost 2 bases to trimming and J lost 4 bases, with 8 bases between them. The CDR3 length is 13 residues. CDR3 amino acids: CASSLQEATEAFF. The CDR3 DNA follows: TGTGCCAGCAGCTTACAGGAAGCCACTGAAGCTTTCTTT. Together with reference TRBV7-9 and TRBJ1-1, the CDR3 gives the full variable domain: DTGVSQNPRHKITKRGQNVTFRCDPISEHNRLYWYRQTLGQGPEFLTYFQNEAQLEKSRLLSDRFSAERPKGSFSTLEIQRTEQGDSAMYLCASSLQEATEAFFGQGTRLTVV.

The J gene is TRBJ2-1, the V gene TRBV9; no definite D call. Trimming shortened V by 0 bases and J by 4 bases, and 17 bases separated the two germline ends. The length of the CDR3 is 17 residues. CDR1 is SGDLS and CDR2 is YYNGEE in the germline V gene. The CDR3 region is CASSVALGESVYNEQFF. The CDR3 DNA reads TGTGCCAGCAGCGTAGCCCTAGGAGAGTCCGTATACAATGAGCAGTTCTTC.

This clone has a single count. The CDR3 DNA sequence: TGTGCCTGGAGCCCGGGACAGGGGGACAATCAGCCCCAGCATTTT. Amino acids: CAWSPGQGDNQPQHF. J is TRBJ1-5 and V is TRBV30; 11 bases are a match to TRBD1. This CDR3 spans 15 amino acids. With V trimmed by 3 bases and J by 3 bases, 4 bases remained unmatched. Germline V lookup: CDR1 GTSNPN, CDR2 SVGIG (reference sequence).

The chain links TRBV5-1 to TRBJ1-1, with 10 bases identical to TRBD1. Germline loops: CDR1 SGHRS, CDR2 YFSETQ. Trimming at V came to 3 bases and at J to 5 bases, leaving 4 bases not matched to a gene. This CDR3 has 14 amino acids. Here the CDR3 DNA reads TGCGCCAGCAGCTGGACAGGGGGAACGACTGAAGCTTTCTTT. As protein: CASSWTGGTTEAFF. Looking up the rest from reference TRBV5-1 and TRBJ1-1 gives the full variable domain: KAGVTQTPRYLIKTRGQQVTLSCSPISGHRSVSWYQQTPGQGLQFLFEYFSETQRNKGNFPGRFSGRQFSNSRSEMNVSTLELGDSALYLCASSWTGGTTEAFFGQGTRLTVV.

The rearrangement links TRBV18 to TRBJ1-1; the match to TRBD1 covers 10 bases. V shed 2 bases and J 1 base; nucleotides not matched to a gene: 1. The CDR3 spans 15 residues. The V gene's germline CDR1 is KGHSH and CDR2 LQKENI. CDR3 protein: CASSPGDRGNTEAFF. The CDR3 coding sequence is TGTGCCAGCTCACCAGGGGACAGGGGGAACACTGAAGCTTTCTTT.

This chain links TRBV5-1 with TRBJ2-7, with TRBD1 matching over 7 bases. Germline V gene sequence: CDR1 SGHRS, CDR2 YFSETQ. J was trimmed by 3 bases and V by 4 bases; bases with no gene match: 10. This CDR3 region has 15 residues. CDR3 region: CASSPSGQRNYEQYF. DNA for the CDR3: TGCGCCAGCAGCCCGTCGGGACAGAGAAACTACGAGCAGTACTTC.

DNA for the CDR3: TGTGCCAGCAGCTTATCAGATATGAACACTGAAGCTTTCTTT. Its translation is CASSLSDMNTEAFF. V gene TRBV11-2 combines with J gene TRBJ1-1; D is undetermined. V was shortened by 2 bases and J by 0 bases, with 7 bases between the two germline ends. Germline values: CDR1 SGHAT, CDR2 FQNNGV. The CDR3 contains 14 residues.

The rearrangement joins TRBV7-3 to TRBJ2-3, with TRBD2 matching over 9 bases. With V trimmed by 5 bases and J by 6 bases, 12 bases remained unmatched. Germline-derived CDR1 and CDR2 are SGHTA and FQGTGA. There are 16 residues in the CDR3. The CDR3 nucleotides are TGTGCCAGCAGCCCGGGACTAGCTTCGATAAGCGATACGCAGTATTTT. It codes for CASSPGLASISDTQYF. Based on the CDR3 plus reference TRBV7-3 and TRBJ2-3, the full variable domain is GAGVSQTPSNKVTEKGKYVELRCDPISGHTALYWYRQSLGQGPEFLIYFQGTGAADDSGLPNDRFFAVRPEGSVSTLKIQRTERGDSAVYLCASSPGLASISDTQYFGPGTRLTVL.

CDR3 in amino acids: CASSESRGPHDTEAFF. In nucleotides, the CDR3 is TGTGCCAGCAGTGAAAGTAGGGGGCCCCATGACACTGAAGCTTTCTTT. The chain combines TRBV2 with TRBJ1-1; 7 nucleotides agree with TRBD1. V was pared by 2 bases and J by 3 bases, with 9 bases of the junction left unmatched. The CDR3 totals 16 residues. The germline gives CDR1 SNHLY, CDR2 FYNNEI.

V and J are TRBV18 and TRBJ2-7; D unresolved. The CDR3 covers 14 residues. V lost 2 bases and J lost 1, with 9 bases in between. CDR1 KGHSH and CDR2 LQKENI come from the germline V gene. CDR3 region: CASSPIQNSYEQYF. In DNA form, the CDR3 reads TGTGCCAGCTCACCAATTCAGAATTCCTACGAGCAGTACTTC.

The V call is TRBV6-1, the J call TRBJ2-5, with 10 bases aligning to TRBD2. CDR1 is MNHNS and CDR2 is SASEGT in the germline V gene. With V trimmed by 3 bases and J by 5 bases, 15 bases remained unmatched. The CDR3 sequence is 18 residues long. The CDR3 spells CASSDSGASGRWGETQYF. As DNA, the CDR3 is TGTGCCAGCAGTGACAGCGGGGCTAGCGGGAGATGGGGTGAGACCCAGTACTTC.

The rearrangement uses TRBV7-8 and TRBJ1-5; 7 positions match TRBD1. Germline loops: CDR1 SGHVS, CDR2 FQNEAQ. Trimming removed 5 bases from V and 1 base from J; junction bases left unmatched: 11. CDR3 length equals 17 residues. CDR3 sequence reads: CASSEGRTGVSNQPQHF. CDR3 nucleotide sequence: TGTGCCAGCAGCGAGGGCAGGACAGGAGTAAGCAATCAGCCCCAGCATTTT. Combining the CDR3 with reference TRBV7-8 and TRBJ1-5 gives the whole variable domain GAGVSQSPRYKVAKRGQDVALRCDPISGHVSLFWYQQALGQGPEFLTYFQNEAQLDKSGLPSDRFFAERPEGSVSTLKIQRTQQEDSAVYLCASSEGRTGVSNQPQHFGDGTRLSIL.

CDR3 sequence reads: CASSPTSGGLTEHTDTQYF. In DNA, the CDR3 is TGTGCCAGCAGCCCGACTAGCGGGGGGCTGACCGAACACACAGATACGCAGTATTTT. V gene TRBV7-6 combines with J gene TRBJ2-3, with TRBD2 matching over 13 bases. CDR1 is SGHVS, CDR2 FNYEAQ, per germline. This CDR3 contains 19 residues. After removal of 5 bases from V and 2 bases from J, the junction contained 13 bases not matched to a gene.

This chain connects TRBV9 to TRBJ1-6; a possible D gene is TRBD1 (6 bases). Germline V CDR1 and CDR2: SGDLS, YYNGEE. There are 16 residues in the CDR3. The V gene lost 4 bases and the J gene lost 6 bases, with 17 bases spanning the gap. CDR3 sequence reads: CASSPQGSPLNSPLHF. CDR3 in DNA: TGTGCCAGCAGCCCCCAGGGGTCTCCCCTTAATTCACCCCTCCACTTT.

The chain is built from TRBV7-3 and TRBJ2-1; D gene unclear. V was cut by 5 bases and J by 4 bases, with 15 bases left in between. CDR3 size: 15 residues. The germline V gene encodes CDR1 SGHTA and CDR2 FQGTGA. CDR3 loop: CASSPGSTPYNEQFF. CDR3 nucleotides: TGTGCCAGCAGCCCCGGGTCAACCCCTTACAATGAGCAGTTCTTC.

The chain combines TRBV29-1 with TRBJ1-1, with D possibly TRBD1 on 5 matching bases. Germline lookup yields CDR1 SQVTM and CDR2 ANQGSEA. The CDR3 contains 13 residues. Trimming removed 1 base from V and 1 base from J, with 7 bases in between. The CDR3 loop is CSVEVGQNTEAFF. In DNA, the CDR3 is TGCAGCGTTGAAGTAGGACAGAACACTGAAGCTTTCTTT.

The rearrangement uses TRBV9 and TRBJ2-1, with TRBD2 matching 8 bases. V was pared by 0 bases and J by 8 bases, with 10 bases of the junction left unmatched. The CDR3 is 16 amino acids. Looked up from germline, CDR1 is SGDLS and CDR2 is YYNGEE. CDR3 DNA sequence: TGTGCCAGCAGCGTAGGTATCGCGGGAGGATCGGATGAGCAGTTCTTC. Amino acids: CASSVGIAGGSDEQFF.

This sequence joins TRBV2 and TRBJ1-2; the D is unclear. Germline V CDR1 and CDR2: SNHLY, FYNNEI. V was clipped by 10 bases and J by 8 bases, with 14 bases between them. This CDR3 has 11 amino acids. CDR3 sequence reads: CANRENTGYTF. The CDR3 coding sequence is TGTGCCAATCGGGAAAATACAGGCTACACCTTC. Looking up the rest from reference TRBV2 and TRBJ1-2 gives the full variable domain: EPEVTQTPSHQVTQMGQEVILRCVPISNHLYFYWYRQILGQKVEFLVSFYNNEISEKSEIFDDQFSVERPDGSNFTLKIRSTKLEDSAMYFCANRENTGYTFGSGTRLTVV.